This TCR beta chain was profiled in a study of graft-versus-host responses after intestinal transplantation. Data came from immunoSEQ multiplex PCR; TCRdb stores just in-frame clones and leaves some out. The data show approximately 14,000 clones, over 35% seen once. The authors plated around 200,000 CFSE-labeled responder cells with around 200,000 irradiated, violet-dye-labeled stimulator cells. Both CD3+CD4+ and CD3+CD8+ responders that were proliferating and CFSE-low underwent sorting after the reaction. Germline V gene lookup returns CDR1 SGHVS and CDR2 FQNEAQ. Trimming left V 5 bases short and J 2 bases short, with 15 bases between. The CDR3 is made up of 16 amino acids.

The rearrangement links TRBV7-8 to TRBJ2-2; a possible D gene is TRBD2 (6 bases). The starting material was alloreactive CD8+ T cells from a mixed lymphocyte reaction culture, obtained before intestinal transplant. Subset indicated: CFSE-low proliferating T cells sorted from roughly six-day pre-transplant mixed lymphocyte reaction (GvH or HvG direction). This receptor was identified in a human patient who received an intestinal transplant. The CDR3 spells CASSPLSGVNTGELFF. In nucleotides, the CDR3 is TGTGCCAGCAGCCCGTTGTCGGGGGTTAACACCGGGGAGCTGTTTTTT.